This entry describes one T cell receptor beta chain. There is no known antigen for this receptor. No per-base quality is available; no much larger clone lies one base away. The CDR3 starts with the cysteine, ends with the phenylalanine, and has 15 residues. Left in the record is the CDR3 DNA by itself, 45 bases read in frame from the first base. V lost 3 bases and J lost 0 bases, and the count of bases not matched to a germline gene is 3. In the germline V gene (reference sequence), CDR1 corresponds to SEHNR and CDR2 to FQNEAQ. This record comes from a study of cytotoxic CD8 clonotypes in ibrutinib-treated CLL (dated by TCRdb to about 2021). Looking at the study overall: The cohort included around 15 treatment-naive and 11 relapsed/refractory patients; roughly 17 were IGHV unmutated. Partial responses were observed in some 24 patients and complete responses in 2; after a median follow-up of around 64 months, remission was maintained in approximately 14 patients and progression was observed in about twelve. Response samples were obtained after a median of about 13 months of treatment, with a range of about 6 to 36 months. On average, each sample had roughly 250,000 productive templates and more than 85,000 productive rearrangements. Longitudinal samples were obtainable from 26 of the 86 participants in the trial. Cryopreserved peripheral blood mononuclear cells were obtained prior to treatment, at the time of response, and at either disease progression or sustained remission. Patients were still on ibrutinib when every remission and progressive disease sample was collected.

A MiSeq instrument was used for deep resolution sequencing, which targeted depths ranging from 1 in 1 million up to 1 in 200,000 T cells, with coverage averaging 10x for each clonotype. The immunoSEQ hsTCRB Kit was used to generate the TCR beta libraries. Regarding the original processing steps: Data were analyzed with ImmunoSEQ Data Assistant and ImmunoSEQ Analyzer, with V, D and J genes assigned per IMGT definitions. Clonality, which ranges from 0 to 1, was calculated as one minus the normalized Shannon entropy of productive rearrangement frequencies. Public clonotype analysis was restricted to overrepresented clonotypes comprising at least 0.05% of each patient's repertoire. About a dozen repertoires from age-matched healthy donors, obtained from immuneACCESS, served as clonality controls. TCRdb took this table from immuneACCESS and kept in-frame rearrangements with V and J called. Such tables lack part of the clones; where checked against another copy, unresolved V genes explain under half of the gap, and the rest is unexplained. D and trimming were read from the DNA, whereas the V and J calls and clone size are those reported in that table. This sample comprises about 140,000 clones, 70% to 85% of them detected only once. The top ten constitute around 30% of the sample.

What the authors observed across the whole study: Lymph node repertoires were not examined, and the timing of sampling was not matched between patients in sustained remission and those whose disease progressed. Public clonotypes were rare and either shrank or stayed stable during treatment, and the rise in clonality at ibrutinib response reflected expansion of private clonotypes. Baseline clonality was found to be higher than that of age-matched healthy donors and was strongly correlated with circulating CD8+ T-cell counts. Clonality increased at ibrutinib response, stayed stable in sustained remission, and fell back toward baseline at progression.

In the paper's terms, the time point label means: approximately 11 months on ibrutinib. For TCR beta library preparation, about 2 micrograms of genomic DNA were isolated from cryopreserved PBMCs. Longitudinal blood samples from CLL patients on ibrutinib monotherapy were analyzed using high-throughput TCR beta sequencing. Patients were enrolled in a phase 2 open-label single-center ibrutinib monotherapy trial. This sequence uses TRBV7-9 and TRBJ2-7, with 9 bases matching TRBD1. The receptor's source is a human donor with chronic lymphocytic leukemia. Sequenced here: PBMCs, sampled after 12 months of ibrutinib treatment. The DNA sequence is TGTGCCAGCAGCTTGGGACAGGGAATCTCCTACGAGCAGTACTTC. Translation gives CASSLGQGISYEQYF. The CDR3, completed at both ends by the reference TRBV7-9 and TRBJ2-7 genes, gives the full variable domain DTGVSQNPRHKITKRGQNVTFRCDPISEHNRLYWYRQTLGQGPEFLTYFQNEAQLEKSRLLSDRFSAERPKGSFSTLEIQRTEQGDSAMYLCASSLGQGISYEQYFGPGTRLTVT.